A single sample gave rise to the 25 T cell receptor beta chains below, sequenced in a study of T cell changes during pregnancy in multiple sclerosis. TCRdb keeps only in-frame clones here, not all; method: immunoSEQ multiplex PCR. This sample yields 25,000 to 30,000 clones, of which 85% to 95% are seen a single time; around 0.39% belongs to the top ten. This sample comprised CD4+ T cells from peripheral blood mononuclear cells, obtained after pregnancy. These receptors originate from a female donor with multiple sclerosis, enrolled in a pregnancy study.

The CDR3 DNA sequence: TGCGCCAGCAGCCAAGACGGAAGTGGGAGACAAGAGACCCAGTACTTC. Its protein product is CASSQDGSGRQETQYF. The chain joins TRBV4-1 to TRBJ2-5; tentatively, D is TRBD2 (5 bases). This CDR3 has 16 residues. Trimming took off 0 bases at V and 2 bases at J, with 13 bases between the two ends. The germline V gene encodes CDR1 MGHRA and CDR2 YSYEKL.

This chain connects TRBV5-1 to TRBJ2-2; no clear D. Germline lookup yields CDR1 SGHRS and CDR2 YFSETQ. V shed 4 bases and J shed 0 bases, with 7 bases lying between them. The CDR3 spans 14 residues. CDR3 loop: CASSPTSNTGELFF. The CDR3 nucleotides read TGCGCCAGCAGCCCTACTTCGAACACCGGGGAGCTGTTTTTT.

The rearrangement joins TRBV30 to TRBJ1-3; 9 nucleotides align to TRBD1. Trimming removed 4 bases from V and 2 bases from J; junction bases left unmatched: 6. The CDR3 runs to 15 residues. Germline values: CDR1 GTSNPN, CDR2 SVGIG (reference sequence). CDR3 bases: TGTGCCTGGACGCAATGGGACAGGGCTGGAAACACCATATATTTT. The encoded protein is CAWTQWDRAGNTIYF.

The V gene is TRBV10-3, the J gene TRBJ1-3, with D perhaps TRBD1 (5 bases). Between the trimmed V and J ends, which lost 8 bases and 0 bases, there was a span of 11 bases. Germline-derived CDR1 and CDR2 are ENHRY and SYGVKD. CDR3 size: 14 residues. The CDR3 region has the DNA TGTGCCATCGGGCGGGACTCCTCTGGAAACACCATATATTTT. This encodes CAIGRDSSGNTIYF.

The chain employs TRBV5-6 and TRBJ1-4; 8 bases are shared with TRBD1. This CDR3 region has 15 residues. Germline V gives CDR1 SGHDT, CDR2 YYEEEE. V trimming: 1 base; J trimming: 7 bases; junction bases outside the gene matches: 6. The CDR3 is CASSLPRTGFEKLFF. In DNA form, the CDR3 reads TGTGCCAGCAGCTTGCCCAGGACAGGGTTTGAAAAACTGTTTTTT.

The chain uses TRBV4-2 and TRBJ1-2; 10 bases are a match to TRBD1. CDR1 LGHNA and CDR2 YNFKEQ come from the germline V gene. The CDR3 is 17 residues long. The V segment lost 2 bases and the J segment 5 bases; nucleotides outside the gene matches: 11. CDR3 amino acids: CASSQQSGQGTTYGYTF. The CDR3 DNA follows: TGTGCCAGCAGCCAACAATCGGGACAGGGGACAACTTATGGCTACACCTTC.

This chain connects TRBV7-2 to TRBJ1-1, with TRBD1 as a possible D gene (5 bases). The germline V gene encodes CDR1 SGHTA and CDR2 FQGNSA. V was shortened by 3 bases and J by 6 bases, with 11 bases between the two germline ends. The CDR3 covers 13 residues. This chain's CDR3 is CASSFRGFPEAFF. In DNA, the CDR3 is TGTGCCAGCAGCTTTAGGGGCTTCCCTGAAGCTTTCTTT.

The chain combines TRBV7-2 with TRBJ2-2, with TRBD2 matching over 13 bases. V gave up 5 bases and J gave up 9 bases; unmatched junction bases: 12. Germline CDR1 SGHTA, CDR2 FQGNSA. The CDR3 runs 17 residues. CDR3 amino acids: CASSNGLAGVVYRELFF. For the CDR3, the DNA is TGTGCCAGCAGCAACGGACTAGCGGGAGTGGTTTACAGGGAGCTGTTTTTT.

For the CDR3, the DNA is TGTGCCAGCTCACCGAGGAGGGGCGAGGAAAAACTGTTTTTT. It yields the protein CASSPRRGEEKLFF. The chain employs TRBV18 and TRBJ1-4; a possible D gene is TRBD1 (5 bases). The germline V gene has CDR1 KGHSH and CDR2 LQKENI. The germline V and J ends were trimmed by 3 bases and 8 bases, with 13 bases remaining between them. The CDR3 contains 14 residues.

The chain carries TRBV6-5 and TRBJ2-2, with D tentatively TRBD1 (5 bases). Germline values: CDR1 MNHEY, CDR2 SVGAGI. The CDR3 contains 16 residues. Trimming shortened V by 0 bases and J by 1 base, and 9 bases separated the two germline ends. In nucleotides, the CDR3 is TGTGCCAGCAGTTACTCGATTCAGGGGAACACCGGGGAGCTGTTTTTT. Encoded protein: CASSYSIQGNTGELFF.

The J gene is TRBJ2-1, the V gene TRBV5-8; possibly TRBD2 for D (6 bases). Germline V gene sequence: CDR1 SGHTS, CDR2 YDEGEE. The CDR3 contains 15 residues. Trimming removed 2 bases at V and 8 bases at J, with 17 bases between. The CDR3 bases are TGTGCCAGCAGCTTAGCGGGTCTCCACTCCGATGAGCAGTTCTTC. It encodes CASSLAGLHSDEQFF.

The rearrangement uses TRBV11-2 and TRBJ2-7; 7 bases map to TRBD2. CDR1 and CDR2 from the germline V gene are SGHAT and FQNNGV. The CDR3 extends over 18 amino acids. V lost 1 base, J lost 0 bases, and 12 bases stayed unmatched. The CDR3 reads CASSLGGSSGGLSYEQYF. CDR3 DNA: TGTGCCAGCAGCTTAGGGGGGTCTAGCGGCGGGCTCTCCTACGAGCAGTACTTC.

This chain links TRBV7-6 with TRBJ2-3; 8 bases are shared with TRBD2. This CDR3 is built from 17 residues. The germline V gene encodes CDR1 SGHVS and CDR2 FNYEAQ. Losses at the gene ends were 7 bases for V and 8 bases for J; bases not matched to a gene: 20. The CDR3 nucleotides read TGTGCCAGCACCCGCCAACTAGCGGCCCTCCACAGTGGTACGCAGTATTTT. It encodes CASTRQLAALHSGTQYF.

This clone came up a few times. V and J are TRBV18 and TRBJ1-1; TRBD1 is a possible D gene (5 bases). The V end was cut by 0 bases, the J end by 0 bases, with 14 bases between. The CDR3 is 17 amino acids. Germline lookup yields CDR1 KGHSH and CDR2 LQKENI. CDR3 region: CASSPPEGGAMNTEAFF. Here the CDR3 DNA reads TGTGCCAGCTCACCACCGGAAGGCGGGGCCATGAACACTGAAGCTTTCTTT.

The V and J genes are TRBV4-2 and TRBJ2-2; no clear D. Trimming left V 5 bases short and J 0 bases short, with 13 bases between. From germline, CDR1 is LGHNA and CDR2 YNFKEQ. The CDR3 runs to 16 residues. The CDR3 bases are TGTGCCAGCAGCACCCCCGAGGTCCCGAACACCGGGGAGCTGTTTTTT. Its translation is CASSTPEVPNTGELFF.

CDR3 sequence (DNA): TGTGCCATCAGCCCGGGACTCCGAAGGGTCTCAACCTACGAGCAGTACTTC. Translating it yields CAISPGLRRVSTYEQYF. The V call is TRBV10-3, the J call TRBJ2-7; weak D call: TRBD2 (6 bases). V shed 6 bases and J shed 2 bases, with 23 bases lying between them. The CDR3 is 17 residues long. Germline V lookup: CDR1 ENHRY, CDR2 SYGVKD.

The chain employs TRBV6-5 and TRBJ1-2; D unclear. The CDR3 is made up of 12 amino acids. Germline CDR1 MNHEY, CDR2 SVGAGI. V was cut by 8 bases and J by 2 bases, with 9 bases left in between. The chain's CDR3 is CASFGGNYGYTF. The DNA of the CDR3 is TGTGCCAGCTTTGGCGGGAACTATGGCTACACCTTC.

V gene TRBV27 combines with J gene TRBJ2-1, with 9 nucleotides matching TRBD2. The CDR3 loop spans 15 amino acids. CDR1 and CDR2 (germline): MNHEY, SMNVEV (reference sequence). V lost 9 bases and J lost 4; bases outside the gene matches: 10. The CDR3 loop is CASTLAGASYNEQFF. The CDR3, as DNA: TGTGCCAGTACCTTAGCGGGGGCGTCATACAATGAGCAGTTCTTC.

The V call is TRBV5-8, the J call TRBJ2-5; a weak D match, TRBD2 (5 bases). V dropped 4 bases and J dropped 4 bases, with 14 bases sitting between them. This CDR3 contains 14 residues. Germline CDR1 and CDR2: SGHTS and YDEGEE. The chain's CDR3 is CASSLIGLGETQYF. CDR3 in DNA: TGTGCCAGCAGCCTCATAGGACTCGGAGAGACCCAGTACTTC.

This chain joins TRBV5-6 and TRBJ2-1, with D perhaps TRBD2 (6 bases). V shed 1 base and J shed 4 bases, with 9 bases lying between them. The CDR3 has 14 amino acids. Germline V gene data show CDR1 as SGHDT and CDR2 as YYEEEE. The chain's CDR3 is CASSLQAGYNEQFF. Here the CDR3 DNA reads TGTGCCAGCAGCTTGCAGGCGGGGTACAATGAGCAGTTCTTC.

The chain is built from TRBV7-9 and TRBJ2-1; D might be TRBD1 (5 bases). Looked up from germline, CDR1 is SEHNR and CDR2 is FQNEAQ (reference sequence). The ends were cut back, 2 bases at V and 10 bases at J, with 12 bases in the middle. This CDR3 spans 13 amino acids. The CDR3 is CASSLTQGGEQFF. In DNA, the CDR3 is TGTGCCAGCAGCTTAACCCAGGGTGGGGAGCAGTTCTTC.

The chain combines TRBV11-3 with TRBJ2-2; D is ambiguous. The CDR3 totals 13 residues. The V gene's germline CDR1 is SGHNT and CDR2 YENEEA. Deletions cut 5 bases from V and 1 base from J, with 5 bases between. The CDR3 sequence is CASSGENTGELFF. The CDR3 DNA reads TGTGCCAGCAGCGGAGAGAACACCGGGGAGCTGTTTTTT.

The chain has TRBV5-1 and TRBJ1-1; 9 bases align to TRBD1. The J segment lost 0 bases and the V segment lost 2 bases, leaving 8 bases of the junction unmatched. The CDR3 length is 17 residues. The germline V gene has CDR1 SGHRS and CDR2 YFSETQ. CDR3 sequence reads: CASSLRQGEIMNTEAFF. CDR3 coding DNA: TGCGCCAGCAGCTTAAGACAGGGGGAGATAATGAACACTGAAGCTTTCTTT.

The V and J genes are TRBV16 and TRBJ2-7; D not certain. Germline lookup yields CDR1 KGHSY and CDR2 FQNENV. The CDR3 has 17 amino acids. V was clipped by 8 bases and J by 4 bases, with 27 bases between them. The DNA for the CDR3 is TGTGCCAGCGTACAGACGTTTCAGCAGCCGCGTACGTACGAGCAGTACTTC. Translated, it gives CASVQTFQQPRTYEQYF.

The rearrangement joins TRBV10-3 to TRBJ1-5, with D maybe TRBD1 (5 bases). This CDR3 spans 15 amino acids. Trimming pared 3 bases from V and 4 bases from J, leaving 13 bases between. In germline, CDR1 is ENHRY, CDR2 SYGVKD. CDR3 nucleotides: TGTGCCATCAGTGATATGGGGGGAAGTAATCAGCCCCAGCATTTT. Translating it yields CAISDMGGSNQPQHF.